One and the same sample provided the 20 T cell receptor beta chains below, sequenced in a study of cytomegalovirus exposure and HLA in healthy donors. Primers for the PCR totalled 60 Vbeta and 13 Jbeta. This table comes from immunoSEQ multiplex PCR, and its TCRdb copy is limited to in-frame clones, with some not included. The repertoire has 150,000 or so clones, 77% of them found once; the top ten carry under 5%. Sequenced sample: PBMCs. All receptors derive from a male donor in good health and CMV-seropositive.

This chain connects TRBV2 to TRBJ1-1; tentative D call: TRBD1 (5 bases). Per germline, CDR1 SNHLY and CDR2 FYNNEI. V lost 4 bases, J lost 5 bases, and 11 bases lay in between. The CDR3 runs to 13 residues. The CDR3 protein is CASSGRGGTEAFF. DNA of the CDR3: TGTGCCAGCAGTGGAAGGGGAGGGACTGAAGCTTTCTTT. Combining the CDR3 with reference TRBV2 and TRBJ1-1 gives the whole variable domain EPEVTQTPSHQVTQMGQEVILRCVPISNHLYFYWYRQILGQKVEFLVSFYNNEISEKSEIFDDQFSVERPDGSNFTLKIRSTKLEDSAMYFCASSGRGGTEAFFGQGTRLTVV.

The chain uses TRBV9 and TRBJ2-1; D uncertain. CDR3 size: 13 residues. Germline V lookup: CDR1 SGDLS, CDR2 YYNGEE. V lost 0 bases, J lost 13 bases, and 14 bases lay in between. This CDR3 is CASSVDVSLEQFF. CDR3 coding DNA: TGTGCCAGCAGCGTAGATGTCAGTCTTGAACAGTTCTTC.

The chain employs TRBV18 and TRBJ1-3; TRBD1 agrees at 7 bases. Trimming removed 0 bases from V and 1 base from J; junction bases left unmatched: 3. Germline V CDR1 and CDR2: KGHSH, LQKENI. This CDR3 contains 16 residues. CDR3 sequence (DNA): TGTGCCAGCTCACCACCAACAGGGGCATCTGGAAACACCATATATTTT. It encodes CASSPPTGASGNTIYF.

In this sample, this clone turned up a few times. This rearrangement joins TRBV28 to TRBJ2-3; D uncertain. The germline V gene has CDR1 MDHEN and CDR2 SYDVKM. This CDR3 comprises 15 residues. Trimming removed 2 bases at V and 0 bases at J, with 9 bases between. The DNA of the CDR3 is TGTGCCAGCAGTTTAGTCAGCGACAGCACAGATACGCAGTATTTT. Translation: CASSLVSDSTDTQYF.

V is TRBV6-5 and J is TRBJ2-5; 7 bases fit TRBD1. Near its end, the DNA agrees better with TRBJ2-7, so the J call may be wrong. The CDR3 sequence is 15 residues long. In germline, CDR1 is MNHEY, CDR2 SVGAGI. This CDR3 is CASSYSSGTVDEQYF. For the CDR3, the DNA is TGTGCCAGCAGTTACTCCTCCGGGACAGTTGACGAGCAGTACTTC.

V usage is TRBV19 and J usage is TRBJ2-1; perhaps TRBD2 as D (6 bases). The V gene's germline CDR1 is LNHDA and CDR2 SQIVND (reference sequence). This CDR3 comprises 16 residues. V lost 6 bases, J lost 0 bases, and 15 bases lay in between. CDR3 residues: CASSALLAHSYNEQFF. CDR3 nucleotides: TGTGCCAGTAGCGCTCTTCTAGCGCACTCCTACAATGAGCAGTTCTTC. The entire variable domain, with the rest obtained from reference TRBV19 and TRBJ2-1, is as follows: DGGITQSPKYLFRKEGQNVTLSCEQNLNHDAMYWYRQDPGQGLRLIYYSQIVNDFQKGDIAEGYSVSREKKESFPLTVTSAQKNPTAFYLCASSALLAHSYNEQFFGPGTRLTVL.

The chain couples TRBV5-1 to TRBJ1-6; TRBD1 matches at 10 bases. V lost 4 bases, J lost 6 bases, and 7 bases stayed unmatched. Germline V gene sequence: CDR1 SGHRS, CDR2 YFSETQ. The CDR3 is 16 amino acids. The CDR3 loop reads CASSDDRGHSNSPLHF. CDR3 coding DNA: TGCGCCAGCAGCGACGACAGGGGGCATAGTAATTCACCCCTCCACTTT.

This clone was seen a few times. This rearrangement joins TRBV5-1 to TRBJ2-3; 14 positions match TRBD2. V lost 3 bases and J lost 1; bases outside the gene matches: 13. The CDR3 runs to 20 residues. Germline V gives CDR1 SGHRS, CDR2 YFSETQ. The CDR3 nucleotides are TGCGCCAGCAGCTCCCGGACTAGCGGGGGGAACCTCCTGCGCACAGATACGCAGTATTTT. Amino acids: CASSSRTSGGNLLRTDTQYF.

In this sample, this clone turned up once. V and J are TRBV7-9 and TRBJ2-3, with D possibly TRBD2 on 6 matching bases. Germline loops: CDR1 SEHNR, CDR2 FQNEAQ (reference sequence). Trimming took off 3 bases at V and 5 bases at J, with 9 bases between the two ends. This CDR3 spans 13 amino acids. The CDR3 DNA reads TGTGCCAGCAGCTTCCGGACTAAAGATACGCAGTATTTT. Translating it yields CASSFRTKDTQYF.

Only a few counts were recorded for this clone. The V call is TRBV7-9, the J call TRBJ1-2; TRBD1 agrees at 11 bases. With V trimmed by 5 bases and J by 6 bases, 5 bases remained unmatched. CDR3 size: 14 residues. From germline, CDR1 is SEHNR and CDR2 FQNEAQ (reference sequence). CDR3: CASSAGQGGNGYTF. The DNA for the CDR3 is TGTGCCAGCAGCGCGGGACAGGGGGGGAATGGCTACACCTTC. The variable domain in full, completed from reference TRBV7-9 and TRBJ1-2, reads DTGVSQNPRHKITKRGQNVTFRCDPISEHNRLYWYRQTLGQGPEFLTYFQNEAQLEKSRLLSDRFSAERPKGSFSTLEIQRTEQGDSAMYLCASSAGQGGNGYTFGSGTRLTVV.

Note on this clone: At one boundary the junction diverges from the germline segment, which might be a read error. The chain carries TRBV7-2 and TRBJ2-7, with D possibly TRBD2 on 6 matching bases. Germline CDR1 is SGHTA and CDR2 is FQGNSA. The CDR3 extends over 14 amino acids. CDR3 amino acids: CVSSPGTLKYEQYF. In DNA form, the CDR3 reads TGTGTCAGCAGCCCCGGGACTCTGAAATACGAGCAGTACTTC.

This CDR3 is CASSLALAGTPYEQYF. The CDR3 nucleotides are TGTGCCAGCAGCTTAGCTCTAGCGGGAACACCCTACGAGCAGTACTTC. J is TRBJ2-5 and V is TRBV7-9, with TRBD2 matching over 9 bases. Matching the DNA end better, TRBJ2-7 makes the J call doubtful. The length of the CDR3 is 16 residues. The germline CDR1 and CDR2 sequences are SEHNR and FQNEAQ (reference sequence).

A single count supports this clone. The genes are TRBV27 and TRBJ2-5, with D perhaps matching TRBD1 (6 bases). Trimming removed 2 bases from V and 1 base from J, with 8 bases in between. The CDR3 totals 14 residues. The germline V gene has CDR1 MNHEY and CDR2 SMNVEV (reference sequence). CDR3 protein: CASSLRTAQETQYF. The DNA of the CDR3 is TGTGCCAGCAGTTTAAGGACAGCCCAAGAGACCCAGTACTTC.

The chain links TRBV18 to TRBJ2-1; the D gene is possibly TRBD2 (5 bases). The CDR3 runs 16 residues. Germline loops: CDR1 KGHSH, CDR2 LQKENI. The V end lost 0 bases, the J end lost 9 bases, and 18 bases lay between the germline ends. CDR3 coding DNA: TGTGCCAGCTCACCACCACAAGCGGCTTCAGTTAGTGAGCAGTTCTTC. Protein: CASSPPQAASVSEQFF.

The chain recombines TRBV7-4 with TRBJ2-5; TRBD1 aligns across 9 bases. The ends lost 4 bases at V and 3 bases at J; junction bases unmatched: 9. Germline lookup yields CDR1 SGHVT and CDR2 SQSDAQ. The CDR3 length is 16 residues. The CDR3 loop reads CASSSYRGRREETQYF. CDR3 nucleotides: TGTGCCAGCAGCTCTTACAGGGGGCGCCGGGAAGAGACCCAGTACTTC.

This clone was counted once. The chain has TRBV2 and TRBJ2-1; D perhaps matches TRBD2 (5 bases). V lost 2 bases and J 9 bases, leaving 11 bases between the germline ends. The germline V gene encodes CDR1 SNHLY and CDR2 FYNNEI. CDR3 length: 13 residues. CDR3 DNA sequence: TGTGCCAGCAGTGAATGGCGGGCTGGTGAGCAGTTCTTC. Translation gives CASSEWRAGEQFF.

The V and J genes are TRBV5-1 and TRBJ1-1; the D gene is possibly TRBD1 (5 bases). V shed 7 bases and J shed 6 bases, with 10 bases lying between them. CDR1 and CDR2 (germline): SGHRS, YFSETQ. The CDR3 runs 11 residues. CDR3 residues: CASQGTAEAFF. The CDR3 region has the DNA TGCGCCAGCCAGGGCACGGCTGAAGCTTTCTTT.

A single count supports this clone. The V gene is TRBV28, the J gene TRBJ2-2; TRBD2 might be the D (6 bases). The CDR3 spans 17 residues. Trimming took off 3 bases at V and 6 bases at J, with 20 bases between the two ends. Germline lookup yields CDR1 MDHEN and CDR2 SYDVKM. The CDR3 is CASSLPPWREGAGELFF. The DNA for the CDR3 is TGTGCCAGCAGTTTGCCGCCTTGGAGGGAAGGCGCCGGGGAGCTGTTTTTT. The full variable domain, rest sourced from reference TRBV28 and TRBJ2-2, is DVKVTQSSRYLVKRTGEKVFLECVQDMDHENMFWYRQDPGLGLRLIYFSYDVKMKEKGDIPEGYSVSREKKERFSLILESASTNQTSMYLCASSLPPWREGAGELFFGEGSRLTVL.

The V gene is TRBV11-2, the J gene TRBJ2-2; D is perhaps TRBD2 (7 bases). Germline CDR1 and CDR2: SGHAT and FQNNGV. The CDR3 sequence is 17 residues long. V dropped 5 bases and J dropped 5 bases, with 21 bases sitting between them. CDR3 amino acids: CASSRVGGGPGTGELFF. The CDR3 DNA is TGTGCCAGCAGCCGGGTAGGGGGAGGGCCTGGGACCGGGGAGCTGTTTTTT.

CDR3 sequence reads: CASSFFSGGPDTQYF. In DNA, the CDR3 is TGTGCCAGCAGCTTTTTTTCGGGAGGGCCAGATACGCAGTATTTT. This chain uses TRBV7-6 with TRBJ2-3; 8 nucleotides align to TRBD2. Germline lookup yields CDR1 SGHVS and CDR2 FNYEAQ. V shed 3 bases and J 4 bases; nucleotides not matched to a gene: 6. The CDR3 consists of 15 residues.